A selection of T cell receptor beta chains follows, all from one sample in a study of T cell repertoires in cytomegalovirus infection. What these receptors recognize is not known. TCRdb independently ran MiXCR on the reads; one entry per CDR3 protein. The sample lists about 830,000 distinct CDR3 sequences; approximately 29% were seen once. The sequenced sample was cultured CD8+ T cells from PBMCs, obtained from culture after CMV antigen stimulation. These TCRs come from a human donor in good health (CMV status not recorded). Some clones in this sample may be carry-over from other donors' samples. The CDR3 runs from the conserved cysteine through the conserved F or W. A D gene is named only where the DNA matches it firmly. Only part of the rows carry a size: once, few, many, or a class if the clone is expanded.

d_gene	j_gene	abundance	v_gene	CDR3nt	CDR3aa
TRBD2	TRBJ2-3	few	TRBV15	TGTGCCACCAGCAGTAGCGGGGGCCCTACCTTAGATACGCAGTATTTT	CATSSSGGPTLDTQYF
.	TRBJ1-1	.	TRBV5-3	TGTGCCAGCAGCTTCGGAGTGGGGGGGACTGAAGCTTTCTTT	CASSFGVGGTEAFF
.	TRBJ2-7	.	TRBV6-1	TGTGCCAGCAGTCACCCCGGCGTGGTCCGCTACGAGCAGTACTTC	CASSHPGVVRYEQYF
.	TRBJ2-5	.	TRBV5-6	TGTGCCAGCAGCTACGGGGGTGGGCTGGAGACCCAGTACTTC	CASSYGGGLETQYF
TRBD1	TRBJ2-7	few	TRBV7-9	TGTGCCAGCAGCTTAGGGACAGGAAGATGGGAGCAGTACTTC	CASSLGTGRWEQYF
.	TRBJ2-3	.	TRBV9	TGTGCCAGCAGCGTAGAGGGTGGGTCTAGCACAGATACGCAGTATTTT	CASSVEGGSSTDTQYF
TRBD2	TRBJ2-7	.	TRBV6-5	TGTGCCAGCACTTCCGGACTAGCGGGGACCGGCGAAGCCTACGAGCAGTACTTC	CASTSGLAGTGEAYEQYF
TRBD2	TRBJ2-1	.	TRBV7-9	TGTGCCAGCAGCCCGCCCCCCACTAGCGGGGTGGACGATGAGCAGTTCTTC	CASSPPPTSGVDDEQFF
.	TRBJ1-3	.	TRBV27	TGTGCCAGCAGTTTATCTATAAACTCTGGAAACACCATATATTTT	CASSLSINSGNTIYF
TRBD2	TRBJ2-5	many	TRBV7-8	TGTGCCAGCAGCCTCGCCACTAGCGGGGGGGCTCGAGAGACCCAGTACTTC	CASSLATSGGARETQYF
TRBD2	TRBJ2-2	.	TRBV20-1	TGCAGTGCTAGAGATTTGGCCAGCGGGGGTTTTGGCACCGGGGAGCTGTTTTTT	CSARDLASGGFGTGELFF
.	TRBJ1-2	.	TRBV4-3	TGCGCCAGCAGCCAAGGTGCCCCGGGGGCGAACGGCTACACCTTC	CASSQGAPGANGYTF
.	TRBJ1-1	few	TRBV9	TGTGCCAGCAGCGTAGGGGATACGAACACTGAAGCTTTCTTT	CASSVGDTNTEAFF
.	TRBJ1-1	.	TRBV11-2	TGTGCCAGCAGCTTATGGGCCCGACAGCCTTCGTTCGCTGAAGCTTTCTTT	CASSLWARQPSFAEAFF
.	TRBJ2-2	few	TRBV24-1	TGTGCCACCAGTGATTTGGGGCATTCGAACACCGGGGAGCTGTTTTTT	CATSDLGHSNTGELFF
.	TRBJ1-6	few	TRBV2	TGTGCCAGCACTCCCCCAGGACGAGGGTATAATTCACCCCTTCACTTT	CASTPPGRGYNSPLHF
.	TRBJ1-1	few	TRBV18	TGTGCCAGCTCACCACTCGGGGCGATGAACACTGAAGCTTTCTTT	CASSPLGAMNTEAFF
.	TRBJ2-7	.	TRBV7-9	TGTGCCAGCAGCGATCAGCCACAGGAGGGCTACGAGCAGTACTTC	CASSDQPQEGYEQYF
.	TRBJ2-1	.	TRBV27	TGTGCCAGCAGCGCAACCTTCTCTGAGCAGTTCTTC	CASSATFSEQFF
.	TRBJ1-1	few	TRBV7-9	TGTGCCAGCAGCCCCCCCACAGGGCAGGTAAACACTGAAGCTTTCTTT	CASSPPTGQVNTEAFF
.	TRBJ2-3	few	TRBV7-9	TGTGCCAGCAGCCTTCCAATAGACAGGTATAGAGATACGCAGTATTTT	CASSLPIDRYRDTQYF
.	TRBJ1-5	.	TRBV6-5	TGTGCCAACAGTTACTCGGGGGTCGATAGCAATCAGCCCCAGCATTTT	CANSYSGVDSNQPQHF
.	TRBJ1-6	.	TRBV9	TGTGCCAGCAGCCCCCGGGACGGCTATAATTCACCCCTCCACTTT	CASSPRDGYNSPLHF